This T cell receptor beta chain derives from a study of blood T cell repertoires in COVID-19. The table came from immunoSEQ multiplex PCR; TCRdb's copy has only in-frame clones and leaves some out. The sample lists about 200,000 clones; approximately 86% were seen once. Per the germline V gene, CDR1 is KGHSH and CDR2 is LQKENI. The CDR3 is made up of 12 amino acids. Deletions cut 4 bases from V and 3 bases from J, with 6 bases between. The sample was PBMCs or T cells enriched from blood (not recorded which). The chain uses TRBV18 and TRBJ2-5; possibly TRBD1 for D (6 bases). This receptor was obtained from a woman aged 40-49 years with acute COVID-19. The CDR3 is CASSRDKETQYF. CDR3 in DNA: TGTGCCAGCTCACGGGACAAAGAGACCCAGTACTTC. The variable domain in full, with the rest retrieved from reference TRBV18 and TRBJ2-5, is NAGVMQNPRHLVRRRGQEARLRCSPMKGHSHVYWYRQLPEEGLKFMVYLQKENIIDESGMPKERFSAEFPKEGPSILRIQQVVRGDSAAYFCASSRDKETQYFGPGTRLLVL.